These T cell receptor beta chains were read from a single sample in a study of T cell repertoires in cytomegalovirus infection. MiXCR, run by TCRdb on the reads, gives a single entry per CDR3 protein. The data hold 180,000 or so distinct CDR3 sequences, with about a sixth observed a single time. What was sequenced was CD8+ T cells from PBMCs. The receptors derive from a human donor in good health (CMV status not recorded). Some clones in this sample may be carry-over from other donors' samples. Each CDR3 is given with its conserved first and last residue. The D gene is left open where the match is weak. The size field is filled for only some rows; it gives once, few, many or a size class.

>TRBV28|NA|TRBD1|TRBJ2-7
TGTGCCAGCAGTTTTCCCAGGGACAGCCTAGAATACGAGCAGTACTTC
CASSFPRDSLEYEQYF
>TRBV7-2|many|NA|TRBJ1-2
TGTGCCAGCAGCCCTCCGGGACGCTCTCGCTATGGCTACACCTTC
CASSPPGRSRYGYTF
>TRBV4-3|once|NA|TRBJ2-5
TGCGCCAGCAGCCAAGACGGGACTACAGGGACGACCCAGTACTTC
CASSQDGTTGTTQYF
>TRBV7-3|NA|NA|TRBJ1-1
TGTGCCAGCAGCTTATACCCGGGAGTGAACACTGAAGCTTTCTTT
CASSLYPGVNTEAFF
>TRBV6-1|few|NA|TRBJ1-6
TGTGCCAGCAGCCCTGGGGGGGTCTCGGATTCACCCCTCCACTTT
CASSPGGVSDSPLHF
>TRBV4-1|NA|NA|TRBJ2-5
TGCGCCAGCAGCGCGCTCGGCGAGGGGAAGGGTCAAGAGACCCAGTACTTC
CASSALGEGKGQETQYF
>TRBV19|few|TRBD1|TRBJ2-7
TGTGCCACCGCAAGATGGGACAGTGACATAGGCGAGCAGTACTTC
CATARWDSDIGEQYF
>TRBV28|many|NA|TRBJ2-3
TGTGCCAGCAGTTTAACACCGGGACGGTACACAGATACGCAGTATTTT
CASSLTPGRYTDTQYF
>TRBV10-3|few|NA|TRBJ2-7
TGTGCCATCAGTGAACCGGGCTACGAGCAGTACTTC
CAISEPGYEQYF
>TRBV30|few|NA|TRBJ1-1
TGTGCCTGGAGGCCGCGAGAGAGGAAGTACACTGAAGCTTTCTTT
CAWRPRERKYTEAFF
>TRBV12-3/TRBV12-4|NA|NA|TRBJ2-7
TGTGCCAGCAGTTTAGATGGGCCAACTCCCCTCTACGAGCAGTACTTC
CASSLDGPTPLYEQYF
>TRBV6-2/TRBV6-3|NA|TRBD2|TRBJ2-7
TGTGCCAGCAGTTATCGGCTAGCGGGGACAGCCTACGAGCAGTACTTC
CASSYRLAGTAYEQYF
>TRBV14|few|TRBD1|TRBJ2-7
TGTGCCAGCAGCACCTTCGGGGGACAGGGGAGTTACGAGCAGTACTTC
CASSTFGGQGSYEQYF
>TRBV9|NA|TRBD1|TRBJ1-2
TGTGCCAGCAGCGTAGCTCTCGAAGGGACAGGGAACTATGGCTACACCTTC
CASSVALEGTGNYGYTF
>TRBV6-5|few|NA|TRBJ2-6
TGTGCCAGCAGCGTAGGGGGCTCTGGGGCCAACGTCCTGACTTTC
CASSVGGSGANVLTF
>TRBV7-2|few|NA|TRBJ2-1
TGTGCCAGCAGCCGCGCGGGGCGGGTGGGTTTAGATGAGCAGTTCTTC
CASSRAGRVGLDEQFF
>TRBV7-9|NA|NA|TRBJ2-3
TGTGCCAGCAGCTTTCTGGACAGCACAGATACGCAGTATTTT
CASSFLDSTDTQYF
>TRBV6-2/TRBV6-3|many|TRBD2|TRBJ2-2
TGTGCCAGCAGTTACGGGACTAGCACCGGGGAGCTGTTTTTT
CASSYGTSTGELFF
>TRBV28|few|TRBD1|TRBJ2-4
TGTGCCAGCACTCCGGGACAGGGGCCCCCAGCCAAAAACATTCAGTACTTC
CASTPGQGPPAKNIQYF
>TRBV12-3/TRBV12-4|few|NA|TRBJ2-6
TGTGCCAGCAGTTTAAGCGGCTCTGGGGCCAACGTCCTGACTTTC
CASSLSGSGANVLTF
>TRBV6-2/TRBV6-3|NA|NA|TRBJ1-1
TGTGCCAGCAGTTACTCTAAGGACATGAACACTGAAGCTTTCTTT
CASSYSKDMNTEAFF
>TRBV12-3/TRBV12-4|few|TRBD1|TRBJ1-2
TGTGCCAGCAGTCCTGGGACAGGTCCCGGCTACACCTTC
CASSPGTGPGYTF
>TRBV20-1|NA|NA|TRBJ2-7
TGCAGTGCTAGAGAGTGGGAAGGGGGCTACGAGCAGTACTTC
CSAREWEGGYEQYF
>TRBV29-1|few|NA|TRBJ1-2
TGCAGCGTGACCACCAGGTATGGCTACACCTTC
CSVTTRYGYTF
>TRBV27|few|NA|TRBJ1-5
TGTGCCAGCAGTTTATCGACGAACGGCAATCAGCCCCAGCATTTT
CASSLSTNGNQPQHF
>TRBV28|NA|TRBD2|TRBJ2-1
TGTGCCAGCAGTTTTGGCGGGGGGGCTCCGGATGAGCAGTTCTTC
CASSFGGGAPDEQFF
>TRBV7-8|many|NA|TRBJ2-3
TGTGCCAGCAGCCGCCCGGGGGCCGGGAGTACAGATACGCAGTATTTT
CASSRPGAGSTDTQYF
>TRBV12-3/TRBV12-4|NA|NA|TRBJ1-2
TGTGCCAGCAGTTTAGGTTGGGTAAATGGCTACACCTTC
CASSLGWVNGYTF
>TRBV10-3|few|TRBD1|TRBJ1-2
TGTGCCATCAGTGAGCCGATACAGGGGAACTATGGCTACACCTTC
CAISEPIQGNYGYTF
>TRBV4-1|few|NA|TRBJ1-1
TGCGCCAGCAGCCAGGTCGGACTGTCCATGAACACTGAAGCTTTCTTT
CASSQVGLSMNTEAFF
>TRBV5-6|few|NA|TRBJ1-1
TGTGCCAGCAGCCCCTCGGCCCAGGGACCGACTGAAGCTTTCTTT
CASSPSAQGPTEAFF
>TRBV28|few|NA|TRBJ2-1
TGTGCCAGCAGTTTTAGCTCCGTGCTTGAGCAGTTCTTC
CASSFSSVLEQFF
>TRBV12-3/TRBV12-4|NA|TRBD1|TRBJ1-5
TGTGCCAGCAGTTCTACAGACAGGGGGGATTATCAGCCCCAGCATTTT
CASSSTDRGDYQPQHF
>TRBV27|NA|TRBD2|TRBJ2-1
TGTGCCAGCAGTCTCCACCCCGGGACTAGCGTCCATGAGCAGTTCTTC
CASSLHPGTSVHEQFF
>TRBV19|NA|TRBD1|TRBJ1-1
TGTGCCAGTACCCCGGGACAGGGGGCGACTGAAGCTTTCTTT
CASTPGQGATEAFF
>TRBV6-5|few|NA|TRBJ2-1
TGTGCCAGCAGTTACTCGGAGACAGCTTACAATGAGCAGTTCTTC
CASSYSETAYNEQFF
>TRBV7-9|NA|TRBD1|TRBJ2-7
TGTGCCAGCAGCGCCTTCCCCGGGACAGGGCTTTACGAGCAGTACTTC
CASSAFPGTGLYEQYF
>TRBV4-1|few|NA|TRBJ1-1
TGCGCCAGCAGCCAAGATATCGGGGCAAACACTGAAGCTTTCTTT
CASSQDIGANTEAFF
>TRBV7-9|NA|NA|TRBJ1-1
TGTGCCAGCAGCCGGGGAGACAGATCTATGAACACTGAAGCTTTCTTT
CASSRGDRSMNTEAFF
>TRBV27|NA|NA|TRBJ2-5
TGTGCCAGCAGTCCTCTCAGACACATTCAAGAGACCCAGTACTTC
CASSPLRHIQETQYF
>TRBV6-5|NA|TRBD1|TRBJ2-5
TGTGCCAGCAGGGACGAACAGGGGAAAGAGACCCAGTACTTC
CASRDEQGKETQYF